The following is a T cell receptor (beta chain) sequence with its context. Original processing notes: Quantification of nucleated cells was approximated via reference gene primer amplification. Measured with immunoSEQ multiplex PCR; TCRdb has only the in-frame clones, and not every one. The DNA was the basis for D and trimming; V, J and clone size are from that table. There are hundreds of thousands of clones in the sample; about 83% occur only once, and 7.5% to 9% lies in the top ten. The data stem from a study of blood T cell repertoires in COVID-19. Study overall: The United States, Italy and Spain supplied acute and convalescent COVID-19 samples.

The germline CDR1 and CDR2 sequences are SGHAT and FQNNGV. Trimming left V 5 bases short and J 4 bases short, with 23 bases between. CDR3 length: 17 amino acids. Specimen: peripheral blood. This clonotype was sampled from a woman aged 45-65 years with acute or convalescent COVID-19. The chain links TRBV11-2 to TRBJ1-2; D perhaps matches TRBD1 (6 bases). CDR3 loop: CASSTRDTTPESYGYTF. The CDR3 DNA reads as TGTGCCAGCAGCACCCGGGACACCACCCCGGAGAGCTATGGCTACACCTTC.